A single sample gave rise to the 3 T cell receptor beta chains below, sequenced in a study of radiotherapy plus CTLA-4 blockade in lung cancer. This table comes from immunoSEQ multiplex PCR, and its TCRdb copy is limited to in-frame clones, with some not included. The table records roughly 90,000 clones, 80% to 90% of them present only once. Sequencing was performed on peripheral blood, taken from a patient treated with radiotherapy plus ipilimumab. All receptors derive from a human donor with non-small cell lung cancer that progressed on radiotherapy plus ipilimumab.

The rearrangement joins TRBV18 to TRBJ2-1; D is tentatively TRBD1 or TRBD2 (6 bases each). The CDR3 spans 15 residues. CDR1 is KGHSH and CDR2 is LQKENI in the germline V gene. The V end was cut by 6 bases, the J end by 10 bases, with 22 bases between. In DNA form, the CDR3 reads TGTGCCAGCTCTGGCGGGTCGGGGGCGATCCGGGAGCAGTTCTTC. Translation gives CASSGGSGAIREQFF.

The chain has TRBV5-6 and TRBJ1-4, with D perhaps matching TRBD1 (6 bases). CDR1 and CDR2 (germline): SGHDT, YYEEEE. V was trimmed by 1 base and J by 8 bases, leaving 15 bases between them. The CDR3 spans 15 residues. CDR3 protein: CASSLWAGVVEKLFF. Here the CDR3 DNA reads TGTGCCAGCAGCTTGTGGGCAGGGGTGGTAGAAAAACTGTTTTTT.

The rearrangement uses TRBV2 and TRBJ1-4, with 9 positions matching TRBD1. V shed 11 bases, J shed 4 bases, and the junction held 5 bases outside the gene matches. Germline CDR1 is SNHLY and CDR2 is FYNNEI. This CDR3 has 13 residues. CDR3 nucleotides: TGTGCCGGTCGGACAGGGGATAATGAAAAACTGTTTTTT. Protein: CAGRTGDNEKLFF.